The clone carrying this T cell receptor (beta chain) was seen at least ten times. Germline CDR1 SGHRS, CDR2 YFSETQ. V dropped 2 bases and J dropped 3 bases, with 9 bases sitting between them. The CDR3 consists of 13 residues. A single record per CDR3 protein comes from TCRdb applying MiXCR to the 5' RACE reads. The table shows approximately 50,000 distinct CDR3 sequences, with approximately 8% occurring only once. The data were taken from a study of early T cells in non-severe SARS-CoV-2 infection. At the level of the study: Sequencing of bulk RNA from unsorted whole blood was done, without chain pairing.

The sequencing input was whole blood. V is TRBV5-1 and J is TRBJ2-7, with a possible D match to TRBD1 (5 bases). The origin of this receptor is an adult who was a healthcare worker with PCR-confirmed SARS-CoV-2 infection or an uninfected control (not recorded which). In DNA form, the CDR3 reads TGCGCCAGCAGCTTCGGACACATCTACGAGCAGTACTTC. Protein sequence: CASSFGHIYEQYF.